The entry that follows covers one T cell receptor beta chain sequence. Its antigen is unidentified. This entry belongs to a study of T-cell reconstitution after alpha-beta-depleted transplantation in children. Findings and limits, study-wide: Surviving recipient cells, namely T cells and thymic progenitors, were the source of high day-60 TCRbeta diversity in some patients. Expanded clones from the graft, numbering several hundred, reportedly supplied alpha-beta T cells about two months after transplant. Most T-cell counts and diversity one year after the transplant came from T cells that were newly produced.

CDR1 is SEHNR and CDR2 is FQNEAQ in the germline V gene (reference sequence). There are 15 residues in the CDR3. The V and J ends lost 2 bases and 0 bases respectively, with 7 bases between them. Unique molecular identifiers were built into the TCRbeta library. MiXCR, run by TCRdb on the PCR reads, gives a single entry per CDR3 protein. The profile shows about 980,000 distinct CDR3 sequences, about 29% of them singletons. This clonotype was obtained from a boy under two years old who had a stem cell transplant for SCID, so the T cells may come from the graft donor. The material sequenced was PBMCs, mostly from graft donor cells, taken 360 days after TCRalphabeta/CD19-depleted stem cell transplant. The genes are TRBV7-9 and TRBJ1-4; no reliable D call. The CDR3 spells CASSLMEATNEKLFF. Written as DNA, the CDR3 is TGTGCCAGCAGCTTAATGGAAGCAACTAATGAAAAACTGTTTTTT.